The 17 T cell receptor beta chains below all came from one sample that was sequenced in a study of blood T cell repertoires in COVID-19. Libraries were prepared by immunoSEQ multiplex PCR; TCRdb keeps only in-frame clonotypes and omits some of them. The profile shows some 60,000 clones, 85% to 90% of them singletons. The specimen was peripheral blood. The receptors were sampled from a man between 60 and 70 years old with acute or convalescent COVID-19.

The J gene is TRBJ1-1, the V gene TRBV19; TRBD1 agrees at 10 bases. V was pared by 9 bases and J by 4 bases, with 11 bases of the junction left unmatched. Per germline, CDR1 LNHDA and CDR2 SQIVND (reference sequence). This CDR3 is built from 15 residues. CDR3 amino acids: CASVTGGAEGTEAFF. DNA of the CDR3: TGTGCCAGCGTGACAGGGGGCGCGGAGGGCACTGAAGCTTTCTTT.

The CDR3: CASSQGLGQPQFF. Written as DNA, the CDR3 is TGTGCCAGCAGCCAAGGCCTGGGACAACCGCAGTTCTTC. The chain is built from TRBV3-1 (or the pseudogene TRBV3-2) and TRBJ2-1; the D gene is possibly TRBD1 (6 bases). The CDR3 totals 13 residues. Germline assignment: CDR1 LGHDT and CDR2 YNNKEL (reference sequence). V was clipped by 1 base and J by 12 bases, with 13 bases between them.

CDR3 region: CASSPGQANYGYTF. The CDR3, as DNA: TGTGCCAGCTCACCGGGACAGGCGAACTATGGCTACACCTTC. The V gene is TRBV18, the J gene TRBJ1-2, with TRBD1 matching over 8 bases. The CDR3 spans 14 residues. CDR1 is KGHSH and CDR2 is LQKENI in the germline V gene. V lost 3 bases to trimming and J lost 2 bases; unmatched junction nucleotides: 2.

There are a few counts of this clone. The CDR3 bases are TGTGCCATCAGTGATAGTCAGGGCAATCAGCCCCAGCATTTT. This gives the protein CAISDSQGNQPQHF. The chain couples TRBV10-3 to TRBJ1-5; D remains unclear. This CDR3 is built from 14 residues. V lost 3 bases and J lost 2, with 8 bases in between. Germline values: CDR1 ENHRY, CDR2 SYGVKD.

The chain carries TRBV7-3 and TRBJ2-2, with D perhaps TRBD2 (6 bases). This CDR3 is 14 amino acids long. The V and J ends lost 5 bases and 1 base respectively, with 8 bases between them. The V gene's germline CDR1 is SGHTA and CDR2 FQGTGA. The CDR3 sequence is CASSRSGNTGELFF. CDR3 coding DNA: TGTGCCAGCAGCCGTAGCGGGAACACCGGGGAGCTGTTTTTT.

The V call is TRBV6-4, the J call TRBJ1-2, with D perhaps TRBD1 (5 bases). This CDR3 comprises 13 residues. V was trimmed by 7 bases and J by 6 bases, leaving 15 bases between them. CDR1 is MRHNA, CDR2 SNTAGT, per germline. The CDR3 sequence: CASTWGRSDGYTF. The CDR3 DNA reads TGTGCCAGCACCTGGGGGAGGTCCGATGGCTACACCTTC.

V gene TRBV6-6 combines with J gene TRBJ2-7; a possible D gene is TRBD1 (5 bases). Deletions cut 8 bases from V and 4 bases from J, with 15 bases between. The CDR3 extends over 13 amino acids. Germline CDR1 reads MNHNY; CDR2 reads SVGAGI (reference sequence). The CDR3 protein is CASCSRANYEQYF. In DNA form, the CDR3 reads TGTGCCAGCTGCAGCAGGGCAAATTACGAGCAGTACTTC.

This clone was observed a single time. This rearrangement joins TRBV5-4 to TRBJ1-4; D is uncertain. Trimming left V 3 bases short and J 3 bases short, with 18 bases between. Looked up from germline, CDR1 is SGHNT and CDR2 is YYREEE (reference sequence). This CDR3 comprises 17 residues. The CDR3, as DNA: TGTGCCAGCAGCTCTCAACGTCCCGATCAGGCTAATGAAAAACTGTTTTTT. Amino acids: CASSSQRPDQANEKLFF. Full variable domain (rest looked up from reference TRBV5-4 and TRBJ1-4): ETGVTQSPTHLIKTRGQQVTLRCSSQSGHNTVSWYQQALGQGPQFIFQYYREEENGRGNFPPRFSGLQFPNYSSELNVNALELDDSALYLCASSSQRPDQANEKLFFGSGTQLSVL.

J is TRBJ1-5 and V is TRBV15; TRBD1 matches at 8 bases. Trimming removed 0 bases from V and 6 bases from J; junction bases left unmatched: 4. Germline V CDR1 and CDR2: LNHNV, YYDKDF (reference sequence). The CDR3 is 15 amino acids. The CDR3 spells CATSRESGGGQPQHF. The CDR3 DNA reads TGTGCCACCAGCAGAGAGTCAGGGGGCGGTCAGCCCCAGCATTTT.

This chain connects TRBV18 to TRBJ2-7; 7 bases are a match to TRBD1. J was trimmed by 0 bases and V by 3 bases; bases with no gene match: 5. This CDR3 has 15 amino acids. The germline V gene has CDR1 KGHSH and CDR2 LQKENI. CDR3 nucleotide sequence: TGTGCCAGCTCACCTCGGACAGGTAGCTCCTACGAGCAGTACTTC. As protein: CASSPRTGSSYEQYF.

The rearrangement uses TRBV12-3 or TRBV12-4 and TRBJ2-5; D gene uncertain. V was clipped by 3 bases and J by 2 bases, with 7 bases between them. The CDR3 extends over 13 amino acids. CDR3 amino acids: CASSFWSQETQYF. As DNA, the CDR3 is TGTGCCAGCAGTTTTTGGAGTCAAGAGACCCAGTACTTC.

This chain connects TRBV5-8 to TRBJ2-1; TRBD1 aligns across 10 bases. Trimming took 5 bases from V and 1 from J; bases not matched to a gene: 6. The CDR3 length is 16 residues. The germline V gene has CDR1 SGHTS and CDR2 YDEGEE. The CDR3 here is CASRQGQGKSYNEQFF. The CDR3 DNA reads TGTGCCAGCAGGCAGGGACAGGGGAAGTCCTACAATGAGCAGTTCTTC.

The V gene is TRBV5-4, the J gene TRBJ2-7, with 14 bases that match TRBD2. CDR3 size: 15 residues. Trimming took 5 bases from V and 7 from J; bases not matched to a gene: 8. Germline V gives CDR1 SGHNT, CDR2 YYREEE (reference sequence). Here the CDR3 DNA reads TGTGCCAGCAGAATGACCGGGACTAGCGGGAGTGAGCAGTACTTC. Translating it yields CASRMTGTSGSEQYF.

The chain has TRBV5-4 and TRBJ2-1, with 8 bases matching TRBD2. The CDR3 contains 15 residues. Per germline, CDR1 SGHNT and CDR2 YYREEE (reference sequence). J gave up 2 bases and V 0 bases, and 1 base lay outside the gene matches. CDR3 DNA sequence: TGTGCCAGCAGCTTGGCTAGCGGGCCCTACAATGAGCAGTTCTTC. It yields the protein CASSLASGPYNEQFF.

In DNA form, the CDR3 reads TGTGCCAGCAGCTTGACTAGCGGGAGTACCGGGGAGCTGTTTTTT. Translating it yields CASSLTSGSTGELFF. J is TRBJ2-2 and V is TRBV5-5; 11 bases align to TRBD2. Germline CDR1 reads SGHKS; CDR2 reads YYEKEE (reference sequence). V gave up 1 base and J gave up 5 bases; unmatched junction bases: 1. The length of the CDR3 is 15 residues.

The CDR3 bases are TGTGCCACCAGCAGAGAATTTCCGGGACAGGGCTACGAGCAGTACTTC. Translation: CATSREFPGQGYEQYF. The rearrangement joins TRBV15 to TRBJ2-7; 9 nucleotides line up with TRBD1. The CDR3 contains 16 residues. With V trimmed by 0 bases and J by 3 bases, 6 bases remained unmatched. Germline CDR1 LNHNV, CDR2 YYDKDF (reference sequence).

J is TRBJ2-7 and V is TRBV27; tentative D call: TRBD2 (7 bases). V was shortened by 8 bases and J by 0 bases, with 17 bases between the two germline ends. This CDR3 is 15 amino acids long. Germline V gives CDR1 MNHEY, CDR2 SMNVEV (reference sequence). CDR3 in amino acids: CASRWGGASSYEQYF. The CDR3 DNA reads as TGTGCCAGCCGGTGGGGGGGGGCGAGCTCCTACGAGCAGTACTTC.